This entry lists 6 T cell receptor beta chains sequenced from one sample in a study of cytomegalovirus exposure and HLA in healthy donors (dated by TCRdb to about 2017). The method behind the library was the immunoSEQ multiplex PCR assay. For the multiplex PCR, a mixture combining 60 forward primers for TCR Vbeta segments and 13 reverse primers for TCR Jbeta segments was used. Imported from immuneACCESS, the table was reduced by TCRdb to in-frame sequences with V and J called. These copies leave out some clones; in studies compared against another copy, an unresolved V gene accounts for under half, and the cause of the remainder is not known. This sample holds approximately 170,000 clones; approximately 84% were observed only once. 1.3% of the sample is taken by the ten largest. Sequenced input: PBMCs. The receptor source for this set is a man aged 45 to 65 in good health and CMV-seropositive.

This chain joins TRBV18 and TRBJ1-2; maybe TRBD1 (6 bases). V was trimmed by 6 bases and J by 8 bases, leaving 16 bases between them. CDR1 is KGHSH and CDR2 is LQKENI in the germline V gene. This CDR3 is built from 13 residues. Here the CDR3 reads CASSPGHQEGYTF. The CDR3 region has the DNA TGTGCCAGCTCCCCGGGACACCAGGAAGGCTACACCTTC.

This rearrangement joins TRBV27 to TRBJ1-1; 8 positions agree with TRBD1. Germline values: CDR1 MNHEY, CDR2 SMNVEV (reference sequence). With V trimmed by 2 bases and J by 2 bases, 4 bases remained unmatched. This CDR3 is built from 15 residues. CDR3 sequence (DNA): TGTGCCAGCAGTTTACTGGGGACAGGCAACACTGAAGCTTTCTTT. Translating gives CASSLLGTGNTEAFF.

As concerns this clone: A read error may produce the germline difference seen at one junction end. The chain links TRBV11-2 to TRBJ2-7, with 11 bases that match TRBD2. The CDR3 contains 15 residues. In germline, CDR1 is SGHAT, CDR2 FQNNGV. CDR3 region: CASSGGTSGTYKQYF. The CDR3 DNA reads TGTGCCAGCAGCGGGGGGACTAGCGGAACCTACAAGCAGTACTTC. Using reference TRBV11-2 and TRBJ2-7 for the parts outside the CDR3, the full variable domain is EAGVAQSPRYKIIEKRQSVAFWCNPISGHATLYWYQQILGQGPKLLIQFQNNGVVDDSQLPKDRFSAERLKGVDSTLKIQPAKLEDSAVYLCASSGGTSGTYKQYFGPGTRLTVT.

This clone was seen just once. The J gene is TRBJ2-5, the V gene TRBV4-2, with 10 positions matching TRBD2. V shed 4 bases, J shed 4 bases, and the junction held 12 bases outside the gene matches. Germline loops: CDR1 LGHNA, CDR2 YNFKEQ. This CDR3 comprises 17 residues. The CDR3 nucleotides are TGTGCCAGCAGCCTCGGGACTAGCGCCACCCTGAGAGAGACCCAGTACTTC. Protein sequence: CASSLGTSATLRETQYF.

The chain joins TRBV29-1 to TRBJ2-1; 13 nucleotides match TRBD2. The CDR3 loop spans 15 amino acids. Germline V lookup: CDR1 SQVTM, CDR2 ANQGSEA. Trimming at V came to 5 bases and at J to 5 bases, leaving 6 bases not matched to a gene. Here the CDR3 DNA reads TGCAGCGTTTCAAGGACTAGCGGGAGTAACAATGAGCAGTTCTTC. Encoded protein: CSVSRTSGSNNEQFF.

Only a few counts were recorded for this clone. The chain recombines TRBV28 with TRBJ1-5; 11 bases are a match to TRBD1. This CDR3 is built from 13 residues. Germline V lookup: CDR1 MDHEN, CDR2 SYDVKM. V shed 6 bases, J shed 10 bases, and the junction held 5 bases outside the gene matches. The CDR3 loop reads CASSGTGGYPQHF. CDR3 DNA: TGTGCCAGCAGCGGGACAGGGGGATATCCCCAGCATTTT.